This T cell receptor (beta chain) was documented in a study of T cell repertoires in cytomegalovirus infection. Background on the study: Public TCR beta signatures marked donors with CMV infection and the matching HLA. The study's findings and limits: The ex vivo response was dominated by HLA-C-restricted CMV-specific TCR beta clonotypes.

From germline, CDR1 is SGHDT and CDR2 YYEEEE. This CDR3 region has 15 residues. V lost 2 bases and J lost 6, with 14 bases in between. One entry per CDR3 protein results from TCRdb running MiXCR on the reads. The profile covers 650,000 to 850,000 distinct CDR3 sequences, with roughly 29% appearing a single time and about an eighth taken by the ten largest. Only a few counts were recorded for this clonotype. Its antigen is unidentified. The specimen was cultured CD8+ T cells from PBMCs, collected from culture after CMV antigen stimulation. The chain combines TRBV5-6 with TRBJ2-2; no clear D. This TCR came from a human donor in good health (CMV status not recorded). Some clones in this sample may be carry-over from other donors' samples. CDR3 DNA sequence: TGTGCCAGCAGCTTCTCTTCCAACGGGCCCGGGGAGCTGTTTTTT. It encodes CASSFSSNGPGELFF.